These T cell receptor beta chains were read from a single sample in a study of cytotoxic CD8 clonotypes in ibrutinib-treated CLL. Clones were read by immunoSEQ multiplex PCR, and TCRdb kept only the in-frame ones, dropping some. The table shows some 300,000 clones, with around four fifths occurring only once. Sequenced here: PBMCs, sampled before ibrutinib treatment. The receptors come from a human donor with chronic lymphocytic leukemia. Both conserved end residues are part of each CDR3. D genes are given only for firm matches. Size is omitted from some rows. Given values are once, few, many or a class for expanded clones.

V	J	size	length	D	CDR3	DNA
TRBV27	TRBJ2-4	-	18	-	CASSLFWPLGIAKNIQYF	TGTGCCAGCAGTTTATTTTGGCCCCTTGGGATAGCCAAAAACATTCAGTACTTC
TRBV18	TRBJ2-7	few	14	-	CASSLSGTSDEQYF	TGTGCCAGCTCCCTTTCGGGGACGTCCGACGAGCAGTACTTC
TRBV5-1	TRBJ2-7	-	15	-	CASKLNRWVTYEQYF	TGCGCCAGCAAGCTAAATAGGTGGGTCACATACGAGCAGTACTTC
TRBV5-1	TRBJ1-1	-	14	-	CASSETVQGTEAFF	TGCGCCAGCAGCGAAACCGTACAGGGTACTGAAGCTTTCTTT
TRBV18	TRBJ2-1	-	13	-	CASSPQKRNEQFF	TGTGCCAGCTCACCACAAAAACGGAATGAGCAGTTCTTC
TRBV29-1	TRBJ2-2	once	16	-	CSVEGTKEENTGELFF	TGCAGCGTTGAAGGTACGAAAGAAGAGAACACCGGGGAGCTGTTTTTT
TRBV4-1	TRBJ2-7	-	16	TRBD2	CASSQDPASGSYEQYF	TGCGCCAGCAGCCAAGATCCGGCTAGCGGCTCCTACGAGCAGTACTTC
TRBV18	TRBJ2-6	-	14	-	CASSPRAGANVLTF	TGTGCCAGCTCACCACGGGCCGGGGCCAACGTCCTGACTTTC
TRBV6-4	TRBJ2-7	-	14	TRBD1	CASRLNQGAKEQYF	TGTGCCAGCAGACTAAACCAGGGGGCGAAAGAGCAGTACTTC
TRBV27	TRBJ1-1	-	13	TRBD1	CASSVGQGAEAFF	TGTGCCAGCAGTGTAGGACAGGGCGCTGAAGCTTTCTTT
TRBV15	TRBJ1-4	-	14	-	CATSWGATNEKLFF	TGTGCCACCAGCTGGGGTGCAACTAATGAAAAACTGTTTTTT
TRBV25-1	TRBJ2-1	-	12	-	CASSELGNEQFF	TGTGCCAGCAGTGAACTAGGGAATGAGCAGTTCTTC
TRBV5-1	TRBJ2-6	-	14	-	CASSYLSGANVLTF	TGCGCCAGCAGTTACCTTTCTGGGGCCAACGTCCTGACTTTC
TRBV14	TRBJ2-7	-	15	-	CASSQDVVAAYEQYF	TGTGCCAGCAGCCAAGACGTGGTAGCCGCCTACGAGCAGTACTTC
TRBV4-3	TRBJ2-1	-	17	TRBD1	CASSHNRGGSSYNEQFF	TGCGCCAGCAGCCACAACAGGGGTGGGAGCTCCTACAATGAGCAGTTCTTC
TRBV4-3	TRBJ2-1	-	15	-	CASSFGLSSYNEQFF	TGCGCCAGCTCTTTTGGGCTCAGCTCCTACAATGAGCAGTTCTTC
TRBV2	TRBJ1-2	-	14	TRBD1	CASNSLGQGRGYTF	TGTGCCAGCAATTCCCTCGGACAGGGGCGCGGCTACACCTTC
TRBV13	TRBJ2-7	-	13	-	CASAPRASYEQYF	TGTGCCAGCGCTCCACGGGCCTCCTACGAGCAGTACTTC
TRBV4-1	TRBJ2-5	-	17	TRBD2	CASSQVPWEGDQETQYF	TGCGCCAGCAGCCAAGTTCCGTGGGAGGGAGATCAAGAGACCCAGTACTTC
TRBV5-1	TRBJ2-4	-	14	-	CASSLWGAKNIQYF	TGCGCCAGCAGCCTTTGGGGAGCCAAAAACATTCAGTACTTC
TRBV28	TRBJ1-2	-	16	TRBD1	CASSLATGQPIYGYTF	TGTGCCAGCAGTTTAGCCACGGGACAGCCTATCTATGGCTACACCTTC
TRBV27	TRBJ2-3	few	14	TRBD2	CASSSTSGRDTQYF	TGTGCCAGCAGTTCGACTAGCGGGAGGGATACGCAGTATTTT
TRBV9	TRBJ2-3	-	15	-	CASSVPTASTDTQYF	TGTGCCAGCAGCGTTCCGACCGCTAGCACAGATACGCAGTATTTT
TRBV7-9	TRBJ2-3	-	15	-	CASSPGQGRTDTQYF	TGTGCCAGCAGCCCGGGGCAGGGACGCACAGATACGCAGTATTTT
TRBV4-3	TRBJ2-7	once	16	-	CASSHYREVRYYEQYF	TGCGCCAGCAGCCATTACAGGGAGGTACGGTACTACGAGCAGTACTTC
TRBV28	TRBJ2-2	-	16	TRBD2	CASSSPGLAFLGELFF	TGTGCCAGCAGTTCACCGGGACTAGCGTTCCTCGGGGAGCTGTTTTTT
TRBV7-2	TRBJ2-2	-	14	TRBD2	CASSLAGPTGELFF	TGTGCCAGCAGTCTAGCGGGTCCCACCGGGGAGCTGTTTTTT
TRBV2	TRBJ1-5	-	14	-	CASNIRVPHQPQHF	TGTGCCAGCAACATCAGGGTCCCCCATCAGCCCCAGCATTTT
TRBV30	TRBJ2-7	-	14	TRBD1	CASKRDRGPAEQYF	TGTGCCTCGAAACGGGACAGGGGGCCGGCCGAGCAGTACTTC
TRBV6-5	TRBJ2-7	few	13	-	CASTHRDTYEQYF	TGTGCCAGCACCCACCGGGATACCTACGAGCAGTACTTC
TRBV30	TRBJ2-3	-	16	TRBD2	CAWSVHAPWGGDTQYF	TGTGCCTGGAGTGTACATGCACCGTGGGGGGGGGATACGCAGTATTTT
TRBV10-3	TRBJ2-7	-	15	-	CAISSGPSLLDEQYF	TGTGCCATCAGCTCAGGACCGAGCCTTCTCGACGAGCAGTACTTC
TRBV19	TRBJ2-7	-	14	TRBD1	CASTRTGGPYEQYF	TGTGCCAGTACCCGGACAGGGGGACCTTACGAGCAGTACTTC
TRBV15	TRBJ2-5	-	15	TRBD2	CATSRDRLAGETQYF	TGTGCCACCAGCAGAGACCGACTAGCCGGGGAGACCCAGTACTTC
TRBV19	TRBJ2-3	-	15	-	CASSILGHPGDTQYF	TGTGCCAGTAGTATTTTAGGGCACCCGGGAGATACGCAGTATTTT
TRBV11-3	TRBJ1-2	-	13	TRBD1	CASSLEGTDGYTF	TGTGCCAGCAGCTTAGAAGGGACAGATGGCTACACCTTC
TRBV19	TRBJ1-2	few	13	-	CASNERRNYGYTF	TGTGCCAGTAACGAACGGAGAAACTATGGCTACACCTTC
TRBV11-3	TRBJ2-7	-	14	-	CASSLGTDSYEQYF	TGTGCCAGCAGCTTAGGCACGGACTCCTACGAGCAGTACTTC
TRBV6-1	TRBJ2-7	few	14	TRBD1	CASRQGLSSYEQYF	TGTGCCAGCAGACAGGGGTTAAGCTCCTACGAGCAGTACTTC
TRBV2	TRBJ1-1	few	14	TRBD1	CASTQGGPNTEAFF	TGTGCCAGCACCCAGGGGGGACCGAACACTGAAGCTTTCTTT
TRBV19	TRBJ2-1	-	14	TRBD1	CASSQETGAGEQFF	TGTGCCAGTAGTCAAGAGACAGGGGCGGGTGAGCAGTTCTTC
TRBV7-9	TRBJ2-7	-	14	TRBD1	CASSLEGQGDEQYF	TGTGCCAGCAGCTTAGAGGGACAGGGTGATGAGCAGTACTTC
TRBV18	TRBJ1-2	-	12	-	CASSPQGVGYTF	TGTGCCAGCTCACCACAGGGTGTAGGCTACACCTTC
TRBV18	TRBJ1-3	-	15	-	CASSPRSVGPSTIYF	TGTGCCAGCTCACCACGAAGTGTCGGTCCAAGCACCATATATTTT
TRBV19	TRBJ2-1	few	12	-	CASSPCYNEQFF	TGTGCCAGTAGTCCCTGCTACAATGAGCAGTTCTTC
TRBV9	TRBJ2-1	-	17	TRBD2	CASSGSGTSGPYNEQFF	TGTGCCAGCAGCGGAAGTGGGACTAGCGGTCCCTACAATGAGCAGTTCTTC
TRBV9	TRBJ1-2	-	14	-	CASSTNLGNQGYTF	TGTGCCAGCAGCACAAACCTGGGGAACCAGGGCTACACCTTC
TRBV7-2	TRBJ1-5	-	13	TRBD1	CASSPDRGEPQHF	TGTGCCAGCAGCCCGGACAGGGGAGAGCCCCAGCATTTT
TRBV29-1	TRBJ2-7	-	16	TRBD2	CSVAGTSGRNTYEQYF	TGCAGCGTAGCCGGGACTAGCGGGCGAAACACCTACGAGCAGTACTTC